This entry lists 17 T cell receptor beta chains sequenced from one sample in a study of PD-1 blockade in classical Hodgkin lymphoma. Relapse was seen in all patients after autologous stem cell transplantation, and brentuximab vedotin exposure was variable. CD4+ T cells were purified from thawed PBMCs by magnetic negative selection. Here immunoSEQ multiplex PCR was the method, and the copy in TCRdb shows in-frame clones only, minus some. The sample contains about 35,000 clones, approximately 92% of which appear only once. The specimen was CD4+ T cells from blood, collected at baseline. The receptors were sampled from a human donor with classical Hodgkin lymphoma.

V is TRBV28 and J is TRBJ2-7; 12 nucleotides match TRBD2. The CDR3 totals 17 residues. Trimming took 4 bases from V and 4 from J; bases not matched to a gene: 11. In germline, CDR1 is MDHEN, CDR2 SYDVKM. DNA of the CDR3: TGTGCCAGCAGTTCCTATCGAGGGGGGACTAGCGGGTACGAGCAGTACTTC. Its translation: CASSSYRGGTSGYEQYF.

This rearrangement joins TRBV28 to TRBJ2-3; possible D gene TRBD2, 6 bases. Germline CDR1 is MDHEN and CDR2 is SYDVKM. The CDR3 spans 15 residues. The germline V and J ends were trimmed by 7 bases and 3 bases, with 17 bases remaining between them. As DNA, the CDR3 is TGTGCCAGCAAGGGGCCTGGCGGAGGGACAGATACGCAGTATTTT. Translating it yields CASKGPGGGTDTQYF.

V is TRBV30 and J is TRBJ2-6, with D possibly TRBD1 on 6 matching bases. This CDR3 has 15 amino acids. CDR1 and CDR2 (germline): GTSNPN, SVGIG (reference sequence). V dropped 4 bases and J dropped 3 bases, with 13 bases sitting between them. CDR3 sequence reads: CAWTTGQLGANVLTF. Written as DNA, the CDR3 is TGTGCCTGGACCACAGGACAGCTTGGGGCCAACGTCCTGACTTTC. The full variable domain, with the rest looked up from reference TRBV30 and TRBJ2-6, is SQTIHQWPATLVQPVGSPLSLECTVEGTSNPNLYWYRQAAGRGLQLLFYSVGIGQISSEVPQNLSASRPQDRQFILSSKKLLLSDSGFYLCAWTTGQLGANVLTFGAGSRLTVL.

The V call is TRBV9, the J call TRBJ1-5; D ambiguous. V shed 0 bases and J shed 0 bases, with 7 bases lying between them. Germline values: CDR1 SGDLS, CDR2 YYNGEE. The CDR3 is 15 residues long. The CDR3 is CASSVDLYSNQPQHF. The CDR3, as DNA: TGTGCCAGCAGCGTAGACCTCTATAGCAATCAGCCCCAGCATTTT.

The chain uses TRBV5-1 and TRBJ1-3; D call uncertain. This CDR3 has 12 residues. Looked up from germline, CDR1 is SGHRS and CDR2 is YFSETQ. Trimming removed 0 bases from V and 9 bases from J, with 7 bases in between. This CDR3 is CASSLDSSTIYF. The DNA for the CDR3 is TGCGCCAGCAGCTTGGACAGCAGCACCATATATTTT.

In this sample, this clone turned up once. This rearrangement joins TRBV2 to TRBJ2-3, with TRBD2 identical over 10 bases. Germline V lookup: CDR1 SNHLY, CDR2 FYNNEI. J was trimmed by 0 bases and V by 4 bases; bases with no gene match: 13. CDR3 length: 19 amino acids. The chain's CDR3 is CASSGPLSSGSYSTDTQYF. CDR3 DNA: TGTGCCAGCAGTGGTCCCCTTTCTAGCGGGAGTTACAGCACAGATACGCAGTATTTT.

The chain employs TRBV5-1 and TRBJ2-5; 7 nucleotides line up with TRBD2. The trim removed 2 bases at V and 7 bases at J, leaving 8 bases unmatched. Germline-derived CDR1 and CDR2 are SGHRS and YFSETQ. CDR3 length equals 14 residues. CDR3 amino acids: CASSFPGEGVTQYF. The CDR3 DNA reads TGCGCCAGCAGCTTCCCCGGGGAGGGAGTGACCCAGTACTTC.

V gene TRBV5-4 combines with J gene TRBJ2-1; a weak D match, TRBD2 (6 bases). CDR1 is SGHNT and CDR2 is YYREEE in the germline V gene (reference sequence). This CDR3 comprises 16 residues. The V gene lost 4 bases and the J gene lost 3 bases, with 17 bases spanning the gap. CDR3 sequence reads: CASSRPAGWGYNEQFF. CDR3 DNA: TGTGCCAGCAGCCGACCGGCGGGATGGGGCTACAATGAGCAGTTCTTC.

The rearrangement links TRBV6-5 to TRBJ2-3; D is possibly TRBD2 (6 bases). V lost 2 bases to trimming and J lost 7 bases, with 16 bases between them. Germline V lookup: CDR1 MNHEY, CDR2 SVGAGI. The CDR3 is 15 residues long. This chain's CDR3 is CASSYGGEPSNTQYF. DNA for the CDR3: TGTGCCAGCAGTTACGGAGGGGAGCCAAGTAATACGCAGTATTTT.

This clone was recorded only once. J is TRBJ2-7 and V is TRBV28; 10 positions match TRBD1. The V and J ends lost 2 bases and 7 bases, in that order; junction bases with no gene match: 8. The CDR3 has 15 residues. Germline assignment: CDR1 MDHEN and CDR2 SYDVKM. This chain's CDR3 is CASSLGDRGFVEQYF. As DNA, the CDR3 is TGTGCCAGCAGTTTAGGGGACAGGGGATTCGTGGAGCAGTACTTC. The full variable domain, completed using reference TRBV28 and TRBJ2-7, is DVKVTQSSRYLVKRTGEKVFLECVQDMDHENMFWYRQDPGLGLRLIYFSYDVKMKEKGDIPEGYSVSREKKERFSLILESASTNQTSMYLCASSLGDRGFVEQYFGPGTRLTVT.

The chain uses TRBV28 and TRBJ2-6; tentatively, D is TRBD1 or TRBD2 (5 bases each). With 2 bases removed from V and 0 bases from J, the gap between germline ends came to 5 bases. Germline V gene lookup returns CDR1 MDHEN and CDR2 SYDVKM. There are 15 residues in the CDR3. The CDR3 region has the DNA TGTGCCAGCAGTTTAGGGGGCTCTGGGGCCAACGTCCTGACTTTC. It translates to CASSLGGSGANVLTF.

This clone has just one count. The chain couples TRBV6-5 to TRBJ2-7, with TRBD1 matching 7 bases. Per the germline V gene, CDR1 is MNHEY and CDR2 is SVGAGI. V lost 5 bases, J lost 0 bases, and 4 bases stayed unmatched. This CDR3 has 14 residues. In nucleotides, the CDR3 is TGTGCCAGCAGTCGGGACAGCCGCTCCTACGAGCAGTACTTC. It translates to CASSRDSRSYEQYF.

The chain uses TRBV5-1 and TRBJ2-2; D ambiguous. There are 14 residues in the CDR3. CDR1 SGHRS and CDR2 YFSETQ come from the germline V gene. V was trimmed by 2 bases and J by 5 bases, leaving 10 bases between them. CDR3 DNA sequence: TGCGCCAGCAGCTTTTCCCCGGAAACCGGGGAGCTGTTTTTT. Its translation is CASSFSPETGELFF.

This chain uses TRBV5-5 with TRBJ1-1; no reliable D call. Looked up from germline, CDR1 is SGHKS and CDR2 is YYEKEE (reference sequence). The ends were cut back, 3 bases at V and 8 bases at J, with 8 bases in the middle. This CDR3 spans 11 amino acids. The DNA for the CDR3 is TGTGCCAGCAGCTGGACGGAAGAAGCTTTCTTT. It is translated as CASSWTEEAFF.

The rearrangement links TRBV27 to TRBJ1-1; D may be TRBD1 (6 bases). V dropped 4 bases and J dropped 9 bases, with 12 bases sitting between them. Germline values: CDR1 MNHEY, CDR2 SMNVEV (reference sequence). CDR3 length: 12 amino acids. CDR3 sequence reads: CASSSTGKKAFF. The CDR3 nucleotides read TGTGCCAGCAGTTCCACAGGGAAGAAAGCTTTCTTT.

The gene calls are TRBV10-1 and TRBJ2-7; TRBD2 might be the D (5 bases). Trimming took off 0 bases at V and 5 bases at J, with 20 bases between the two ends. The CDR3 runs 17 residues. The germline V gene encodes CDR1 WNHNN and CDR2 SYGVQD (reference sequence). The CDR3, as DNA: TGCGCCAGCAGTGAGTCGAGATCTCCCGAGGGAACCGACGAGCAGTACTTC. This sequence encodes CASSESRSPEGTDEQYF.

This chain joins TRBV11-2 and TRBJ1-2, with D maybe TRBD1 (6 bases). CDR1 and CDR2 from the germline V gene are SGHAT and FQNNGV. This CDR3 has 13 residues. V was pared by 1 base and J by 8 bases, with 11 bases between. CDR3 sequence reads: CASSLGGGGGYTF. CDR3 bases: TGTGCCAGCAGCTTAGGAGGGGGTGGCGGCTACACCTTC.